Below, 16 T cell receptor beta chains from the same sample are listed, as sequenced in a study of memory B cells and T cells in multiple sclerosis. Stimulus-free culture yielded autoproliferating CFSE-dim and non-proliferating CFSE-high T cells, each sequenced separately. Fewer than 65 million CFSE-labeled PBMCs were cultured 7 days unstimulated, then replicate wells were pooled. Generated by immunoSEQ multiplex PCR, the TCRdb table keeps only in-frame clones and is missing some. The data hold fewer than 40,000 clones, with more than 70% observed a single time. These receptors' antigens are unknown. Sequencing was carried out using PBMCs from blood kept in culture. These TCRs come from a human donor with multiple sclerosis.

The V and J genes are TRBV27 and TRBJ1-5; D gene uncertain. Per germline, CDR1 MNHEY and CDR2 SMNVEV (reference sequence). The CDR3 extends over 15 amino acids. V was clipped by 3 bases and J by 0 bases, with 9 bases between them. The CDR3 DNA is TGTGCCAGCAGTTTGGCAGAATATAGCAATCAGCCCCAGCATTTT. Translating it yields CASSLAEYSNQPQHF.

This rearrangement joins TRBV7-6 to TRBJ2-1, with 7 positions matching TRBD2. The V segment lost 5 bases and the J segment 5 bases; nucleotides outside the gene matches: 18. The CDR3 sequence is 18 residues long. The germline CDR1 and CDR2 sequences are SGHVS and FNYEAQ. The CDR3 protein is CASSGVGRRGVRDNEQFF. In DNA form, the CDR3 reads TGTGCCAGCAGCGGGGTCGGCCGTCGGGGGGTCCGGGACAATGAGCAGTTCTTC.

The chain couples TRBV7-2 to TRBJ2-3; TRBD2 agrees at 12 bases. The CDR3 spans 19 residues. J gave up 4 bases and V 5 bases, and 16 bases lay outside the gene matches. Germline V gene data show CDR1 as SGHTA and CDR2 as FQGNSA. CDR3 DNA: TGTGCCAGCAGCCGAGACCCTCGGACTAGCGGGATCGAGGCAGATACGCAGTATTTT. It specifies CASSRDPRTSGIEADTQYF.

J is TRBJ2-5 and V is TRBV19; the D is unclear. From germline, CDR1 is LNHDA and CDR2 SQIVND (reference sequence). The V end was cut by 2 bases, the J end by 2 bases, with 6 bases between. The CDR3 spans 13 residues. In DNA form, the CDR3 reads TGTGCCAGTAGTATACAGCAGCAAGAGACCCAGTACTTC. Translation gives CASSIQQQETQYF. Full variable domain (remainder filled in from reference TRBV19 and TRBJ2-5): DGGITQSPKYLFRKEGQNVTLSCEQNLNHDAMYWYRQDPGQGLRLIYYSQIVNDFQKGDIAEGYSVSREKKESFPLTVTSAQKNPTAFYLCASSIQQQETQYFGPGTRLLVL.

This clone has more than one count but fewer than ten. V usage is TRBV9 and J usage is TRBJ2-3; D is possibly TRBD1 (5 bases). V lost 0 bases to trimming and J lost 4 bases, with 12 bases between them. CDR1 and CDR2 from the germline V gene are SGDLS and YYNGEE. The CDR3 is 15 amino acids. The CDR3 reads CASSVEGRAPDTQYF. CDR3 nucleotides: TGTGCCAGCAGCGTAGAGGGCAGGGCCCCAGATACGCAGTATTTT. Variable domain in full (rest from reference TRBV9 and TRBJ2-3): DSGVTQTPKHLITATGQRVTLRCSPRSGDLSVYWYQQSLDQGLQFLIQYYNGEERAKGNILERFSAQQFPDLHSELNLSSLELGDSALYFCASSVEGRAPDTQYFGPGTRLTVL.

The chain uses TRBV7-2 and TRBJ2-5; 11 bases agree with TRBD2. The CDR3 length is 15 residues. With 5 bases clipped from V and 5 bases from J, the junction kept 7 bases outside the gene matches. The germline V gene has CDR1 SGHTA and CDR2 FQGNSA. In DNA, the CDR3 is TGTGCCAGCAGCGCAATAGCGGGGGGGCATGAGACCCAGTACTTC. Encoded protein: CASSAIAGGHETQYF.

This rearrangement joins TRBV18 to TRBJ1-1; D is ambiguous. V was trimmed by 6 bases and J by 0 bases, leaving 14 bases between them. Germline V gene sequence: CDR1 KGHSH, CDR2 LQKENI. The CDR3 is 15 residues long. CDR3 residues: CASSSREGMNTEAFF. The CDR3, as DNA: TGTGCCAGCTCCTCCCGTGAAGGGATGAACACTGAAGCTTTCTTT.

V gene TRBV6-5 combines with J gene TRBJ1-1; 7 nucleotides match TRBD1. Germline CDR1 reads MNHEY; CDR2 reads SVGAGI. The length of the CDR3 is 14 residues. The trim removed 2 bases at V and 1 base at J, leaving 1 base unmatched. Written as DNA, the CDR3 is TGTGCCAGCAGTTACGGGGACAGGAACACTGAAGCTTTCTTT. Translation: CASSYGDRNTEAFF.

With respect to this clone: One end of the junction does not line up with germline, which may come from a read error. The chain uses TRBV15 and TRBJ1-4; D is ambiguous. The CDR3 has 13 residues. Germline assignment: CDR1 LNHNV and CDR2 YYDKDF (reference sequence). The CDR3 reads CTTSRDPSEKLFF. CDR3 nucleotide sequence: TGTACCACCAGCAGAGATCCCAGTGAAAAACTGTTTTTT. The full variable domain, with the rest looked up from reference TRBV15 and TRBJ1-4, is DAMVIQNPRYQVTQFGKPVTLSCSQTLNHNVMYWYQQKSSQAPKLLFHYYDKDFNNEADTPDNFQSRRPNTSFCFLDIRSPGLGDTAMYLCTTSRDPSEKLFFGSGTQLSVL.

The V gene is TRBV11-2, the J gene TRBJ2-2; D not resolved. Trimming removed 3 bases at V and 6 bases at J, with 8 bases between. There are 13 residues in the CDR3. Germline loops: CDR1 SGHAT, CDR2 FQNNGV. CDR3 nucleotides: TGTGCCAGCAGCTTTGTGGTAGCCGGGGAGCTGTTTTTT. Translating it yields CASSFVVAGELFF. Combining the CDR3 with reference TRBV11-2 and TRBJ2-2 gives the whole variable domain EAGVAQSPRYKIIEKRQSVAFWCNPISGHATLYWYQQILGQGPKLLIQFQNNGVVDDSQLPKDRFSAERLKGVDSTLKIQPAKLEDSAVYLCASSFVVAGELFFGEGSRLTVL.

The chain links TRBV7-3 to TRBJ2-2; 8 bases are a match to TRBD2. Germline V gives CDR1 SGHTA, CDR2 FQGTGA. CDR3 length: 13 amino acids. V was pared by 8 bases and J by 5 bases, with 4 bases of the junction left unmatched. CDR3 nucleotides: TGTGCCAGCGGCGGGGGGCCAACCGGGGAGCTGTTTTTT. It translates to CASGGGPTGELFF.

This clone was detected only once. The chain joins TRBV6-6 to TRBJ2-2; no definite D call. Trimming shortened V by 2 bases and J by 6 bases, and 4 bases separated the two germline ends. Germline-derived CDR1 and CDR2 are MNHNY and SVGAGI (reference sequence). The CDR3 runs to 12 residues. The CDR3, as DNA: TGTGCCAGCAGTTACACGGCCGGGGAGCTGTTTTTT. It translates to CASSYTAGELFF.

This clone was recorded only once. The V and J genes are TRBV6-1 and TRBJ2-2; no definite D call. V shed 4 bases and J shed 7 bases, with 4 bases lying between them. Germline V gene sequence: CDR1 MNHNS, CDR2 SASEGT. This CDR3 has 11 residues. The CDR3 loop reads CASSVGGELFF. The CDR3, as DNA: TGTGCCAGCAGTGTAGGCGGGGAGCTGTTTTTT.

The chain recombines TRBV7-3 with TRBJ2-3; 8 bases agree with TRBD1. The CDR3 extends over 16 amino acids. The germline gives CDR1 SGHTA, CDR2 FQGTGA. V gave up 5 bases and J gave up 2 bases; unmatched junction bases: 9. CDR3 in amino acids: CASSPDETGATDTQYF. In DNA form, the CDR3 reads TGTGCCAGCAGCCCCGACGAGACAGGGGCCACAGATACGCAGTATTTT.

V and J are TRBV30 and TRBJ2-2, with no clear D. CDR3 length equals 13 residues. The germline gives CDR1 GTSNPN, CDR2 SVGIG (reference sequence). For the CDR3, the DNA is TGTGCATATGATAAAGATGGGACCGGGGAGCTGTTTTTT. Translation: CAYDKDGTGELFF.

This sequence joins TRBV5-6 and TRBJ2-7; D could derive from TRBD1 or TRBD2 (5 bases each). From germline, CDR1 is SGHDT and CDR2 YYEEEE. Trimming pared 2 bases from V and 2 bases from J, leaving 11 bases between. The CDR3 covers 14 residues. CDR3 bases: TGTGCCAGCAGCTTAGGGACGTACGCCTACGAGCAGTACTTC. This gives the protein CASSLGTYAYEQYF.